The clone carrying this T cell receptor (beta chain) was picked up a small number of times. Rearranged V-D-J TRB sequences were amplified with a mixed TRB-A/B primer pool. TCRdb reprocessed the multiplex PCR reads with MiXCR, giving one entry per CDR3 protein. The sample lists 19,000 or so distinct CDR3 sequences, around 40% seen once, with roughly 15% in the top ten. The sample comes from a study of T cell repertoires in aging, cancer and after chemotherapy. The CDR3 runs to 13 residues. V dropped 0 bases and J dropped 3 bases, with 6 bases sitting between them. Germline CDR1 SGHVT, CDR2 SQSDAQ. The template was genomic DNA from peripheral blood, not RNA.

The gene calls are TRBV7-4 and TRBJ2-7; D not certain. The sample consisted of blood. The sequence came from a human donor with a solid tumor. CDR3 sequence: CASSLAASYEQYF. CDR3 nucleotide sequence: TGTGCCAGCAGCTTAGCGGCCAGCTACGAGCAGTACTTC.